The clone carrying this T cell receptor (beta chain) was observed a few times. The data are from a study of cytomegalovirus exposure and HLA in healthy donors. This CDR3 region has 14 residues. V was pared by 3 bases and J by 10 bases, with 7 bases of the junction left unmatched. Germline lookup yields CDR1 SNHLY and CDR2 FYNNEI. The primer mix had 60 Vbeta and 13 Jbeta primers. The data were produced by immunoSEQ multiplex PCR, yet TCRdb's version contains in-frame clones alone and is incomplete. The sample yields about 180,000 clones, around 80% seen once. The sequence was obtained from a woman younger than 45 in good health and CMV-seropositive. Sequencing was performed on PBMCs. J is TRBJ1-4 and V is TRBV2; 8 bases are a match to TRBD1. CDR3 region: CASSDQGASGKLFF. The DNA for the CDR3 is TGTGCCAGCAGTGATCAGGGGGCAAGCGGAAAACTGTTTTTT.